This T cell receptor beta chain comes out of a study of blood T cells in healthy people across ages. Findings and limits, study-wide: Estimated diversity that came from one million T cells was considered an underestimate.

This CDR3 has 14 residues. Per germline, CDR1 MGHDK and CDR2 SYGVNS. Trimming removed 2 bases at V and 1 base at J, with 9 bases between. Each donor had around 10 milliliters of peripheral blood drawn. This clonotype was seen more than once but under ten times. Its antigen is as yet unknown. Through a sample-barcoded 5' primer and a J-beta primer mix, a second PCR was run for about 6 to 12 cycles. MiXCR, applied by TCRdb to the 5' RACE reads, yields one record per CDR3 protein. The data show around 1,900,000 distinct CDR3 sequences, with more than 35% seen just once and under 30% held by the top ten. The V call is TRBV25-1, the J call TRBJ2-7; a weak D match, TRBD1 (6 bases). Sequencing used blood. The sequence was obtained from a human donor in good health. The CDR3 DNA reads TGTGCCAGCAGTGAAGGCGGACAGTCCTACGAGCAGTACTTC. Residues: CASSEGGQSYEQYF.